The rows below give T cell receptor beta chains drawn from one sample of a study of CD8 T cells in ankylosing spondylitis. Each CDR3 protein gets one entry after TCRdb re-called the 5' RACE reads with MiXCR. The sample holds fewer than 400,000 distinct CDR3 sequences, roughly 8% seen once. Sequencing was done on a sample of blood, either unsorted or a sorted T cell fraction (not recorded which). Receptor source: a male donor with ankylosing spondylitis. CDR3s include the opening cysteine and the closing phenylalanine or tryptophan. D genes are given only for firm matches. Size is stated for part of the rows, as once, few or many counts, or as a class when the clone is expanded.

J | V | D | size | DNA | CDR3
TRBJ1-5 | TRBV4-3 | TRBD1 | NA | TGCGCCAGCAGCCAAGATAGGACAGGGGCCCCCAATCAGCCCCAGCATTTT | CASSQDRTGAPNQPQHF
TRBJ2-2 | TRBV18 | TRBD2 | NA | TGTGCCAGCGGCAAGCGGGAGCGGACCACCGGGGAGCTGTTTTTT | CASGKRERTTGELFF
TRBJ1-2 | TRBV25-1 | NA | few | TGTGCCAGCAGTGATGGGGGGCGCAGCTATGGCTACACCTTC | CASSDGGRSYGYTF
TRBJ2-7 | TRBV18 | NA | few | TGTGCCAGCTCACCACGAAGGACAGCCTACGAGCAGTACTTC | CASSPRRTAYEQYF
TRBJ2-7 | TRBV5-1 | NA | few | TGCGCCAGCAGCTTGGCGTCGGACCCTGCCTACGAGCAGTACTTC | CASSLASDPAYEQYF
TRBJ1-1 | TRBV29-1 | NA | many | TGCAGCGTTCGGCGGGGCGGATTAAACACTGAAGCTTTCTTT | CSVRRGGLNTEAFF
TRBJ1-4 | TRBV20-1 | NA | NA | TGCAGTGCTCAGAGAGGGGCCGACCCGCATGAAAAACTGTTTTTT | CSAQRGADPHEKLFF
TRBJ1-5 | TRBV7-9 | NA | few | TGTGCCAGCAGCTTAGGGGGGACTTCGCCGCCCCAGCATTTT | CASSLGGTSPPQHF
TRBJ1-2 | TRBV20-1 | TRBD1 | few | TGCAGTGCTAGAGTTTTCGGACAGGGGACGGGAGGCTACACCTTC | CSARVFGQGTGGYTF
TRBJ2-6 | TRBV12-3/TRBV12-4 | NA | few | TGTGCCAGCAGTTTCCCATGGCCAGGGCAGAGCTCTGGGGCCAACGTCCTGACTTTC | CASSFPWPGQSSGANVLTF
TRBJ2-7 | TRBV4-1 | NA | few | TGCGCCAGCAGCCAAATGGCAGTAGCGCCATCCTACGAGCAGTACTTC | CASSQMAVAPSYEQYF
TRBJ2-4 | TRBV3-1 | NA | NA | TGTGCCAGCAGCCAAGCCCAACAGGGACCCGAGGACTTC | CASSQAQQGPEDF
TRBJ2-2 | TRBV11-3 | NA | NA | TGTGCCAGCAGCTTCGACAGGTCCACCGGGGAGCTGTTTTTT | CASSFDRSTGELFF
TRBJ2-3 | TRBV12-3/TRBV12-4 | NA | NA | TGTGCCAGCAGTTTAAACAGGGTCGGGACAGATACGCAGTATTTT | CASSLNRVGTDTQYF
TRBJ2-5 | TRBV7-7 | TRBD1 | NA | TGTGCCAGCAGCCCCACGGGGACAGGGGGCTTGGAGACCCAGTACTTC | CASSPTGTGGLETQYF
TRBJ1-2 | TRBV20-1 | NA | NA | TGCAGTGCTAGACTTCCCAGGGCCTCTGGCTACACCTTC | CSARLPRASGYTF
TRBJ1-5 | TRBV7-6 | TRBD1 | few | TGTGCCAGCAGCTTAAAGGGGGGACAGAATCAGCCCCAGCATTTT | CASSLKGGQNQPQHF
TRBJ2-1 | TRBV20-1 | NA | few | TGCAGTGCTAGCAAGGACCCGATTGCTGTGGAGCAGTTCTTC | CSASKDPIAVEQFF
TRBJ1-3 | TRBV5-1 | NA | few | TGCGCCAGCAGCGTCGGGACGGCGGGCGCTGGAAACACCATATATTTT | CASSVGTAGAGNTIYF
TRBJ2-7 | TRBV2 | TRBD1 | many | TGTGCCGGACAGAACACAGGGGGAGTTTACGAGCAGTACTTC | CAGQNTGGVYEQYF
TRBJ2-2 | TRBV5-5 | TRBD2 | few | TGTGCCAGCAGAGGAGGAACTAGCGGCTTTTCCGGGGAGCTGTTTTTT | CASRGGTSGFSGELFF
TRBJ2-1 | TRBV5-1 | NA | few | TGCGCCAGCAGCTTGGCGGGGGAGAGGCATGATGAGCAGTTCTTC | CASSLAGERHDEQFF
TRBJ1-6 | TRBV7-2 | NA | NA | TGTGCCAGCAGCTTAGCGTTACGTACCCTCCACTTT | CASSLALRTLHF
TRBJ1-4 | TRBV4-1 | NA | few | TGCGCCAGCAGCCCGGAGTACAGTGGCGAAAAACTGTTTTTT | CASSPEYSGEKLFF
TRBJ2-7 | TRBV15 | NA | NA | TGTGCCACCAGCAGTTCCGACAGTGCCTACGAGCAGTACTTC | CATSSSDSAYEQYF
TRBJ2-2 | TRBV20-1 | NA | NA | TGCAGTGCTAGAAAGACTAGTGCCGGGGAGCTGTTTTTT | CSARKTSAGELFF
TRBJ1-3 | TRBV2 | TRBD1 | NA | TGTGCCAGCAGCCGTATCAGACAGGGGGGTTATCAAGGCACTGGAAACACCATATATTTT | CASSRIRQGGYQGTGNTIYF
TRBJ1-2 | TRBV12-3/TRBV12-4 | NA | many | TGTGCCAGCAGTTCTGTCAGCTTCTATGGCTACACCTTC | CASSSVSFYGYTF
TRBJ2-2 | TRBV5-1 | TRBD2 | NA | TGCGCCAGCGGCCGACTAGCGGGAGGGCCGGACACCGGGGAGCTGTTTTTT | CASGRLAGGPDTGELFF
TRBJ2-4 | TRBV15 | NA | NA | TGTGCCACCAGCAGTCTCCTTTTGGGCGGGTCGGCCAAAAACATTCAGTACTTC | CATSSLLLGGSAKNIQYF
TRBJ1-2 | TRBV27 | NA | few | TGTGCCAGCAGTTTAAAAACGGGGCTGGGGGGCTACACCTTC | CASSLKTGLGGYTF
TRBJ1-1 | TRBV6-5 | NA | NA | TGTGCCAGCAGTTACCGGCCAGTGAGGGGCACTGAAGCTTCCTTT | CASSYRPVRGTEASF
TRBJ2-5 | TRBV24-1 | NA | few | TGTGCCACCAGTGGTAACCAAGAGACCCAGTACTTC | CATSGNQETQYF
TRBJ2-1 | TRBV5-1 | TRBD2 | many | TGCGCCAGCAGCTTGGGGTCTAGCGGAAGCTCCTACAATGAGCAGTTCTTC | CASSLGSSGSSYNEQFF
TRBJ2-7 | TRBV5-1 | NA | many | TGCGCCAGCAGCCCCCGGGACTTCCACTACGAGCAGTACTTC | CASSPRDFHYEQYF
TRBJ2-1 | TRBV29-1 | TRBD1 | few | TGCAGCGTTGCCCAGGGACAGGGGGCGGTTGAGCAGTTCTTC | CSVAQGQGAVEQFF
TRBJ2-3 | TRBV4-2 | NA | NA | TGTGCCAGCAGCCCAGATCGCGTAGGTACGCAGTATTTT | CASSPDRVGTQYF
TRBJ1-1 | TRBV24-1 | NA | once | TGTGCCACCAGTCGGCGGGGGGAACATCAAAACCAAAACTTT | CATSRRGEHQNQNF
TRBJ1-2 | TRBV6-2/TRBV6-3 | NA | many | TGTGCCAGCAGTTACTCGAGTGTGAATGTTGGCTACACCTTC | CASSYSSVNVGYTF
TRBJ2-5 | TRBV6-1 | NA | many | TGTGCCAGCAAACCGGGGTGGGGGCAAGAGACCCAGTACTTC | CASKPGWGQETQYF
TRBJ2-7 | TRBV24-1 | NA | few | TGTGCCACCGGTTATTCGCAGGAGTTCTACGAGCAGTACTTC | CATGYSQEFYEQYF
TRBJ2-6 | TRBV6-1 | NA | few | TGTGCCAGCAGTGAAGGGGCAGGAGAAGTCAACGTCCTGACTTTC | CASSEGAGEVNVLTF
TRBJ2-3 | TRBV2 | TRBD2 | NA | TGTGCCAGCAGTGAAGCGGACTTGCGGGAGGGCCCCGATACGCAGTATTTT | CASSEADLREGPDTQYF
TRBJ2-5 | TRBV5-1 | NA | many | TGCGCCAGCAGCTTGGACCGAAAGGTTCAAGAGACCCAGTACTTC | CASSLDRKVQETQYF
TRBJ2-1 | TRBV3-1 | NA | few | TGTGCCAGCAGCCAAGGGATAGGGACTGAGCAGTTCTTC | CASSQGIGTEQFF
TRBJ2-1 | TRBV7-6 | NA | NA | TGTGCCAGCAGCTTACAGGCGGCTAGCTCCTACAATGAGCAGTTCTTC | CASSLQAASSYNEQFF
TRBJ2-7 | TRBV12-3/TRBV12-4 | NA | many | TGTGCCAGCAGTTTAATCCACGAGCAGTACTTC | CASSLIHEQYF
TRBJ2-6 | TRBV5-6 | NA | NA | TGTGCCAGCAGCGCGGACGGAGGTGCCGGCGTCCTGACTTTC | CASSADGGAGVLTF
TRBJ2-1 | TRBV27 | NA | NA | TGTGCCAGCAGTTTATACACAGGCAATGAGCAGTTCTTC | CASSLYTGNEQFF
TRBJ2-5 | TRBV25-1 | TRBD1 | NA | TGTGCCAGCAGCCGGGACAGGTACCAAGAGACCCAGTACTTC | CASSRDRYQETQYF
TRBJ2-1 | TRBV6-5 | TRBD2 | few | TGTGCCAGCAGTTACTCGACCCTGGTTAGCGGGACCCGAATACTCTTC | CASSYSTLVSGTRILF
TRBJ1-6 | TRBV12-3/TRBV12-4 | NA | many | TGTGCCAGCACCATGACAGGCAGCTCCTATAATTCACCCCTCCACTTT | CASTMTGSSYNSPLHF
TRBJ1-3 | TRBV2 | TRBD1 | many | TGTGCCAGCAGTTCTCGCGCCGGGACAGCTGGAAACACCATATATTTT | CASSSRAGTAGNTIYF
TRBJ2-1 | TRBV4-1 | TRBD2 | many | TGCGCCAGCAGCCAAGATTACGGGACTAGCGGGAGCTCCTACAATGAGCAGTTCTTC | CASSQDYGTSGSSYNEQFF